The rows below give T cell receptor beta chains drawn from one sample of a study of blood T cell repertoires in COVID-19. Clones were read by immunoSEQ multiplex PCR, and TCRdb kept only the in-frame ones, dropping some. The sample includes about 90,000 clones, roughly 72% of them seen just once. The sample comprised peripheral blood. The receptors derive from a man between 65 and 80 years old with acute or convalescent COVID-19. Both conserved end residues are part of each CDR3. The D gene is left open where the match is weak. Size is omitted from some rows. Given values are once, few, many or a class for expanded clones.

D gene,CDR3 length,clone size,V gene,J gene,CDR3 protein,CDR3 DNA
TRBD1,13,-,TRBV10-1,TRBJ2-2,CASSTGGTGELFF,TGCGCCAGCAGCACAGGGGGGACCGGGGAGCTGTTTTTT
-,11,-,TRBV2,TRBJ2-1,CASSPRDCSVF,TGTGCCAGCAGTCCCCGGGACTGTTCTGTCTTC
-,13,-,TRBV2,TRBJ1-1,CASMGQMNTEAFF,TGTGCCAGCATGGGGCAAATGAACACTGAAGCTTTCTTT
TRBD1,15,many,TRBV10-3,TRBJ1-1,CAISDKDRGNTEAFF,TGTGCCATCAGTGATAAGGACAGGGGGAACACTGAAGCTTTCTTT
-,15,-,TRBV2,TRBJ1-1,CASSEGREMNTEAFF,TGTGCCAGCAGTGAGGGCAGGGAAATGAACACTGAAGCTTTCTTT
TRBD1,14,-,TRBV6-5,TRBJ1-1,CASRPGTGGTEAFF,TGTGCCAGCAGACCCGGGACAGGAGGGACTGAAGCTTTCTTT
-,15,-,TRBV6-5,TRBJ2-2,CASSGGVVTTGELFF,TGTGCCAGCAGCGGCGGGGTTGTCACAACCGGGGAGCTGTTTTTT
TRBD1,17,few,TRBV24-1,TRBJ2-3,CATSDAGTGISTDTQYF,TGTGCCACCAGTGATGCGGGGACAGGGATAAGCACAGATACGCAGTATTTT
-,13,-,TRBV7-3,TRBJ1-4,CASSRGRGEKLFF,TGTGCCAGCAGCCGCGGGAGGGGTGAAAAACTGTTTTTT
-,13,-,TRBV12-3/TRBV12-4,TRBJ1-4,CASSFATNEKLFF,TGTGCCAGCAGTTTTGCGACTAATGAAAAACTGTTTTTT
-,17,once,TRBV28,TRBJ1-5,CASSSSGQPYSNQPQHF,TGTGCCAGCAGTTCATCTGGACAGCCGTATAGCAATCAGCCCCAGCATTTT
-,16,-,TRBV6-1,TRBJ1-3,CASSEVGGSSGNTIYF,TGTGCCAGCAGTGAAGTGGGGGGGAGCTCTGGAAACACCATATATTTT
-,16,few,TRBV19,TRBJ2-2,CASSILPSTYTGELFF,TGTGCCAGTAGTATCCTCCCTAGCACTTACACCGGGGAGCTGTTTTTT
TRBD1,18,once,TRBV2,TRBJ1-5,CASSEEGRDRFSNQPQHF,TGTGCCAGCAGTGAAGAAGGAAGGGACAGGTTTAGCAATCAGCCCCAGCATTTT
-,15,-,TRBV28,TRBJ1-4,CASSPLVSTNEKLFF,TGTGCCAGCAGTCCTCTCGTGTCAACTAATGAAAAACTGTTTTTT
-,12,-,TRBV5-5,TRBJ2-7,CASSGLRYEQYF,TGTGCCAGCAGCGGACTTCGCTACGAGCAGTACTTC
-,15,few,TRBV28,TRBJ1-5,CASKQATFGNQPQHF,TGTGCCAGCAAACAGGCTACATTTGGCAATCAGCCCCAGCATTTT
TRBD1,19,-,TRBV5-6,TRBJ2-6,CASSSIYRGHFSGANVLTF,TGTGCCAGCAGCTCCATCTACAGGGGCCATTTCTCTGGGGCCAACGTCCTGACTTTC
-,17,once,TRBV7-3,TRBJ2-1,CASSSALDSRFYNEQFF,TGTGCCAGCAGCTCAGCGCTCGACAGTCGGTTTTACAATGAGCAGTTCTTC
TRBD1,18,-,TRBV9,TRBJ2-5,CASSVATGGVGDQETQYF,TGTGCCAGCAGCGTAGCAACAGGGGGCGTGGGGGACCAAGAGACCCAGTACTTC
-,14,-,TRBV6-5,TRBJ1-1,CASRPGNMNTEAFF,TGTGCCAGCAGACCCGGGAATATGAACACTGAAGCTTTCTTT
TRBD1,15,few,TRBV28,TRBJ1-6,CASSDQGAKASPLHF,TGTGCCAGCAGTGATCAGGGGGCGAAGGCTTCACCCCTCCACTTT
TRBD1,11,few,TRBV20-1,TRBJ1-2,CSATTGGGYTF,TGCAGTGCTACGACAGGGGGGGGCTACACCTTC
-,17,-,TRBV19,TRBJ1-3,CASSSSRRGLTGNTIYF,TGTGCCAGTAGTTCCTCGCGAAGGGGACTAACTGGAAACACCATATATTTT